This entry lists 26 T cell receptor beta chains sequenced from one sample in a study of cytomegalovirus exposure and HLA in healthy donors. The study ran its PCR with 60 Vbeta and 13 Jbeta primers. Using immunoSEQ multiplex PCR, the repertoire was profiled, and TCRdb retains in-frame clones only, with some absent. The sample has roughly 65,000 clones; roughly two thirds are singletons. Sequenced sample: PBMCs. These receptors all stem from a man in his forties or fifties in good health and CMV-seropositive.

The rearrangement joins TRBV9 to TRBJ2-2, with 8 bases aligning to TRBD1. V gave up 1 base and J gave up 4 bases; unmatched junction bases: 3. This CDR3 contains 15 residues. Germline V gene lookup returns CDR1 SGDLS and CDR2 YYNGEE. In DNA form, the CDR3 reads TGTGCCAGCAGCGTAACAACAGGGGGCACCGGGGAGCTGTTTTTT. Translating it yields CASSVTTGGTGELFF.

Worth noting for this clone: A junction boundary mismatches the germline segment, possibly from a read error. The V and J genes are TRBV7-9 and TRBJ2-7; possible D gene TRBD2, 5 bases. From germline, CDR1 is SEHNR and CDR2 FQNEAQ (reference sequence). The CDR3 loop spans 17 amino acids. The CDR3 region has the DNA TGTTCCAGCAGCTTAAGCAGCGGAGGCTTTTCCCCCGCCGAGCAGTACTTC. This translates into CSSSLSSGGFSPAEQYF.

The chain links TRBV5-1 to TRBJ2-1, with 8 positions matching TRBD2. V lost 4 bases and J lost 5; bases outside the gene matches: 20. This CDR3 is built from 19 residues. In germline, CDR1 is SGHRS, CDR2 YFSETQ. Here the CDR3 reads CASSPRGLGRGNLHNEQFF. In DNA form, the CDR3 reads TGCGCCAGCAGCCCGAGGGGACTCGGGAGGGGAAACCTCCACAATGAGCAGTTCTTC.

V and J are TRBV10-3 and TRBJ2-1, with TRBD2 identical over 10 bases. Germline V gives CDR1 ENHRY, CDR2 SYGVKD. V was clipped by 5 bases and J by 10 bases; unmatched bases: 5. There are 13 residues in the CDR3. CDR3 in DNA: TGTGCCATCAGTATTGGACTAGCGGACGAGCAGTTCTTC. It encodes CAISIGLADEQFF.

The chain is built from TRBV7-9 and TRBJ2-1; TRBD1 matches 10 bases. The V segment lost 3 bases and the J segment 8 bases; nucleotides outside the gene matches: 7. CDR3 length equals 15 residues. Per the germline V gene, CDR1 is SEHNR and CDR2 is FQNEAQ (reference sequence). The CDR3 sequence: CASSFRQGAYDEQFF. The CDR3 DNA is TGTGCCAGCAGCTTTCGACAGGGGGCTTATGATGAGCAGTTCTTC. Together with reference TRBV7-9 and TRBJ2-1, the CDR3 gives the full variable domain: DTGVSQNPRHKITKRGQNVTFRCDPISEHNRLYWYRQTLGQGPEFLTYFQNEAQLEKSRLLSDRFSAERPKGSFSTLEIQRTEQGDSAMYLCASSFRQGAYDEQFFGPGTRLTVL.

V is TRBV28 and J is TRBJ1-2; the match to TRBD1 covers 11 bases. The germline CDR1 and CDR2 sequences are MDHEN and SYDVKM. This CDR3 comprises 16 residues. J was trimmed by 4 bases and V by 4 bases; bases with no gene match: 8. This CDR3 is CASSSGQGVSGYGYTF. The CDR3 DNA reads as TGTGCCAGCAGTTCGGGACAGGGGGTGTCCGGCTATGGCTACACCTTC.

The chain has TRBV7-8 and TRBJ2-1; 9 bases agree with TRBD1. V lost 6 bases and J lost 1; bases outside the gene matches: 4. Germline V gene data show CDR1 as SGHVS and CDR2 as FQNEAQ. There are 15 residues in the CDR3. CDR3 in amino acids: CASRPGTGSYNEQFF. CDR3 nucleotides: TGTGCCAGCAGACCGGGGACAGGGTCCTACAATGAGCAGTTCTTC.

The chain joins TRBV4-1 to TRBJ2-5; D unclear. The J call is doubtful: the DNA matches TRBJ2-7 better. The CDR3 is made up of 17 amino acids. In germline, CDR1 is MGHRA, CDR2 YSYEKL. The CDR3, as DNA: TGCGCCAGCAGCCACCTAAGCGACCTCACGAGCTCCTACGAGCAGTACTTC. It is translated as CASSHLSDLTSSYEQYF.

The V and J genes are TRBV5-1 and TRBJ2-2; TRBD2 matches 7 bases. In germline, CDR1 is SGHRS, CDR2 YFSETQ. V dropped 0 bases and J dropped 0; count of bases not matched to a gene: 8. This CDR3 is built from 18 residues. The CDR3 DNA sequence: TGCGCCAGCAGCTTGGCGGGGCCTAGCGGCGCGAACACCGGGGAGCTGTTTTTT. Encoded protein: CASSLAGPSGANTGELFF.

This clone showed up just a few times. The CDR3 DNA reads TGTGCCACCCAGTCCCAGCGGGATTCACCCCTCCACTTT. Its protein product is CATQSQRDSPLHF. The V call is TRBV27, the J call TRBJ1-6; D is uncertain. This CDR3 region has 13 residues. Trimming pared 10 bases from V and 8 bases from J, leaving 15 bases between. CDR1 MNHEY and CDR2 SMNVEV come from the germline V gene (reference sequence).

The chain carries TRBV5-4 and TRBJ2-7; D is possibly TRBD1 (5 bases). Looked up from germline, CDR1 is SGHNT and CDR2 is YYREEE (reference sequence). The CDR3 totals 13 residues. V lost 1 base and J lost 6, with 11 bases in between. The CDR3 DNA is TGTGCCAGCAGCTTGATCCAGGGATCCGAGCAGTACTTC. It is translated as CASSLIQGSEQYF.

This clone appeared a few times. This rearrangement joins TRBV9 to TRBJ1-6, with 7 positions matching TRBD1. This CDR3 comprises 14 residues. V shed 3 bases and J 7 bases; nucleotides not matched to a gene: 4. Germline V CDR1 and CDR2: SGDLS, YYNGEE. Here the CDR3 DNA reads TGTGCCAGCAGCGCACAGGGGCACAATTCACCCCTCCACTTT. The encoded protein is CASSAQGHNSPLHF.

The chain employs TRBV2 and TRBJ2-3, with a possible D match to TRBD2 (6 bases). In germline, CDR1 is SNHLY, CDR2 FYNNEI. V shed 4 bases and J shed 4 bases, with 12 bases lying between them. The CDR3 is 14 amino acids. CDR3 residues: CASSGGRLADTQYF. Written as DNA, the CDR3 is TGTGCCAGCAGTGGGGGGAGGTTAGCAGATACGCAGTATTTT. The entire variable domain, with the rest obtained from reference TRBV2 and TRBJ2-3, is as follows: EPEVTQTPSHQVTQMGQEVILRCVPISNHLYFYWYRQILGQKVEFLVSFYNNEISEKSEIFDDQFSVERPDGSNFTLKIRSTKLEDSAMYFCASSGGRLADTQYFGPGTRLTVL.

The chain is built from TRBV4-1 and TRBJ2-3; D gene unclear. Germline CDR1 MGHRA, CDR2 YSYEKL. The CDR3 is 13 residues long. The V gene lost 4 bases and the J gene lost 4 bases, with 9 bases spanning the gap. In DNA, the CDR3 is TGCGCCAGCAGCCTCGAGGTACCAGATACGCAGTATTTT. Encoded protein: CASSLEVPDTQYF.

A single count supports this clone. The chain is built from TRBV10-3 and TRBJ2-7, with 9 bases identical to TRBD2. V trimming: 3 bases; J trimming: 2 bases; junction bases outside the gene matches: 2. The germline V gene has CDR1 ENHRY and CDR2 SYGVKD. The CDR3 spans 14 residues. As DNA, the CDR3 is TGTGCCATCAGTGAACAGCGGGGGGCCTACGAGCAGTACTTC. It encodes CAISEQRGAYEQYF.

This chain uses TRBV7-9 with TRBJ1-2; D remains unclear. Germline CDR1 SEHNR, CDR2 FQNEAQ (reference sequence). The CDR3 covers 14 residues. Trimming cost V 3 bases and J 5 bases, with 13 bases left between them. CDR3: CASSFGEGIYGYTF. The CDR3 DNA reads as TGTGCCAGCAGCTTCGGGGAGGGAATATATGGCTACACCTTC.

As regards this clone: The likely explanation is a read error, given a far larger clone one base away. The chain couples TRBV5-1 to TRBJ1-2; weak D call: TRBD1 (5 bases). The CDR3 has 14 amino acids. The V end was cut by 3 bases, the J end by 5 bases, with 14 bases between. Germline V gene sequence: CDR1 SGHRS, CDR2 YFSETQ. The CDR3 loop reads CASSSGGSLYGYTF. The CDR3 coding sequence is TGCGCCAGCAGCTCCGGGGGGAGCCTATATGGCTACACCTTC.

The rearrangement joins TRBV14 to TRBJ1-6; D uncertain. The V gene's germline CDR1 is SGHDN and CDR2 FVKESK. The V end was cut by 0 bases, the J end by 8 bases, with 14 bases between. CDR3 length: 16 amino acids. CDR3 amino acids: CASSQDRVGSHSPLHF. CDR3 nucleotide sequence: TGTGCCAGCAGCCAAGATCGGGTGGGTTCACATTCACCCCTCCACTTT.

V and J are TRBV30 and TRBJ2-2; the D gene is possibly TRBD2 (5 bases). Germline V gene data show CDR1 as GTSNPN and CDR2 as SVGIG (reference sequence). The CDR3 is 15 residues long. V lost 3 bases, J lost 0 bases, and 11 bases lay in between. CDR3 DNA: TGTGCCTGGAGCGCCGGGATCCCGAACACCGGGGAGCTGTTTTTT. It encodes CAWSAGIPNTGELFF.

CDR3 DNA: TGTGCCAGCAGCAAACCCCCGGGACAGGACGCCAATTCACCCCTCCACTTT. Protein product: CASSKPPGQDANSPLHF. The chain employs TRBV7-2 and TRBJ1-6; TRBD1 matches 8 bases. The germline gives CDR1 SGHTA, CDR2 FQGNSA. The CDR3 extends over 17 amino acids. Trimming took 5 bases from V and 7 from J; bases not matched to a gene: 13.

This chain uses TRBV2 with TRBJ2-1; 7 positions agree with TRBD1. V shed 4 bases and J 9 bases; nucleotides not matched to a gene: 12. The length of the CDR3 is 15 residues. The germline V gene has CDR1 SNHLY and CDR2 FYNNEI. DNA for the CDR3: TGTGCCAGCAGTGCCTCCCCGGGACAGTCGGGTGAGCAGTTCTTC. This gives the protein CASSASPGQSGEQFF.

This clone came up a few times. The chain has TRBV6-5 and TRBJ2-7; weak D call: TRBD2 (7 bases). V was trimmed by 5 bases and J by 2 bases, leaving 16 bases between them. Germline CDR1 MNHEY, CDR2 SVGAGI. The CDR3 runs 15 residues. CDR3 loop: CASSGEGGRTYEQYF. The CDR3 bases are TGTGCCAGCAGTGGGGAGGGGGGGCGGACCTACGAGCAGTACTTC.

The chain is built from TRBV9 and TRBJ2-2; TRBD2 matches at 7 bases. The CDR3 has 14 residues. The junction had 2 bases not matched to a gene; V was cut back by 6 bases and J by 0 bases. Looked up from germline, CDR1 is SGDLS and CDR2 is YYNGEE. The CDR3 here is CASTGLANTGELFF. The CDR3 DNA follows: TGTGCCAGCACCGGACTAGCGAACACCGGGGAGCTGTTTTTT. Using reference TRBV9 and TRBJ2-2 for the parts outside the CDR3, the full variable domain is DSGVTQTPKHLITATGQRVTLRCSPRSGDLSVYWYQQSLDQGLQFLIQYYNGEERAKGNILERFSAQQFPDLHSELNLSSLELGDSALYFCASTGLANTGELFFGEGSRLTVL.

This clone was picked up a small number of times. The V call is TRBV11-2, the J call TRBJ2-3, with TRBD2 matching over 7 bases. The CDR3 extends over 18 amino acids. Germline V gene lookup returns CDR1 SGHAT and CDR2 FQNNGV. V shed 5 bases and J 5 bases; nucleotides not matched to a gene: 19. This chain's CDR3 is CASSRTPILATIGDTQYF. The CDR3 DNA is TGTGCCAGCAGCCGAACCCCCATACTAGCGACCATTGGAGATACGCAGTATTTT.

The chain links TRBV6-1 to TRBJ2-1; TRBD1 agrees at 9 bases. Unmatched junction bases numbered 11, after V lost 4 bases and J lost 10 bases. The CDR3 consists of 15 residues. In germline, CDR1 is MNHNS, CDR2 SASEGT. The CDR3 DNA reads TGTGCCAGCAGTGCCCTACCGGGACAGGGTGGGGAGCAGTTCTTC. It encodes CASSALPGQGGEQFF.

The CDR3 protein is CASSSLTSTYEQYF. Written as DNA, the CDR3 is TGTGCCAGCAGCTCACTGACTAGCACCTACGAGCAGTACTTC. J is TRBJ2-7 and V is TRBV7-2, with TRBD2 identical over 7 bases. This CDR3 region has 14 residues. Germline loops: CDR1 SGHTA, CDR2 FQGNSA. V gave up 4 bases and J gave up 2 bases; unmatched junction bases: 5.